This is a list of T cell receptor beta chains from one sample in a study of blood T cell repertoires in COVID-19. The data were produced by immunoSEQ multiplex PCR, yet TCRdb's version contains in-frame clones alone and is incomplete. Of some 320,000 clones in the sample, around nine tenths were seen once. Sample: PBMCs or T cells enriched from blood (not recorded which). These TCRs come from a young woman who had been exposed to COVID-19. Both conserved end residues are part of each CDR3. For some rows the clone size is stated as once, few or many, or as a class when expanded; others skip it.

j_call clone_size v_call cdr3_aa
TRBJ2-3 . TRBV2 CASSILGSDTDTQYF
TRBJ1-2 . TRBV19 CASSMRTGSQGYTF
TRBJ1-2 once TRBV6-5 CASSNKQGPGYTF
TRBJ1-2 . TRBV10-3 CAISESKQIYGYTF
TRBJ2-2 . TRBV7-7 CASSIQGSGELFF
TRBJ1-6 . TRBV5-1 CASSLGQGHNSPLHF
TRBJ1-1 . TRBV29-1 CSVSQGVWTEAFF
TRBJ2-3 . TRBV2 CASTRGRGGGTDTQYF
TRBJ1-1 . TRBV29-1 CSADLGNTEAFF
TRBJ1-2 . TRBV5-5 CASSLGGTTYGYTF
TRBJ2-7 . TRBV6-1 CASSESSGGDSSYEQYF
TRBJ2-7 once TRBV4-2 CASSQEGAGEPYEQYF
TRBJ2-7 . TRBV5-1 CAHTLPRTGGSYEQYF
TRBJ1-1 . TRBV30 CAFCQGAGTEAFF
TRBJ1-1 . TRBV4-1 CASSHPSQGAAEAFF
TRBJ2-3 once TRBV7-2 CASSLATGGSGDTQYF
TRBJ1-1 . TRBV19 CASSIEGQGRTEAFF
TRBJ2-1 . TRBV27 CASTKQGGYNEQFF
TRBJ2-1 . TRBV6-2/TRBV6-3 CASSYGRGQGGEQFF
TRBJ2-4 . TRBV4-2 CASSQGGLAGTIAKNIQYF
TRBJ1-1 . TRBV5-1 CASSPPGQGLTEAFF
TRBJ1-5 . TRBV24-1 CATSEPGHGQPQHF
TRBJ2-7 once TRBV7-9 CASSLDREQYF
TRBJ1-1 . TRBV11-2 CASSSTGGLTEAFF
TRBJ1-6 . TRBV5-8 CASRGRGNSPLHF
TRBJ2-5 . TRBV2 CASSEGQGGETQYF
TRBJ2-7 . TRBV19 CATTTGTGFYEQYF
TRBJ1-2 . TRBV18 CASSPPGGDGPNHYTF
TRBJ1-5 . TRBV7-6 CASSSRVGNNQPQHF
TRBJ1-5 . TRBV28 CASSHDPGGNQPQHF
TRBJ1-3 once TRBV7-8 CASSFRAGNTIYF
TRBJ2-3 few TRBV18 CASSLDYQDTQYF
TRBJ1-5 . TRBV24-1 CATSEGGQPNQPQHF
TRBJ2-3 . TRBV7-2 CASSLGRASGGLSTDTQYF
TRBJ2-5 . TRBV11-2 CASSLAGTGEETQYF
TRBJ2-7 . TRBV7-2 CASTRDREHEQYF
TRBJ2-2 . TRBV3-1/TRBV3-2 CASSRSSGVNTGELFF
TRBJ1-2 once TRBV5-4 CASSLVAANYTF
TRBJ2-7 . TRBV5-6 CASSLAGSYEQYF
TRBJ1-2 . TRBV6-1 CASSEGFPGQRHYGYTF
TRBJ2-7 . TRBV7-9 CASSFGQGSYEQYF
TRBJ1-1 . TRBV7-9 CASSLRWTGVPNTEAFF
TRBJ2-5 . TRBV3-1/TRBV3-2 CASSQQSIGVETQYF
TRBJ1-5 once TRBV24-1 CATSDLQGFNQPQHF
TRBJ1-5 . TRBV11-3 CASSFWTVKSPNQPQHF
TRBJ1-1 . TRBV4-3 CASSQDGGEDTEAFF
TRBJ1-5 . TRBV5-6 CASSLAPGDQPQHF
TRBJ1-2 . TRBV19 CASSIAISASYTF
TRBJ1-5 . TRBV9 CASSEGVSNQPQHF
TRBJ2-5 . TRBV7-6 CASSLFHGETQYF
TRBJ2-1 once TRBV7-2 CASSLTGVREQFF
TRBJ1-5 . TRBV4-2 CASSQGGLYQPQHF